This TCR delta chain emerged from a study of γδ T cells in repeated Plasmodium falciparum infection. The CDR3 totals 21 residues. Germline V gene lookup returns CDR1 GEAIGNYY and CDR2 EKD. TCRdb called clones anew from the multiplex PCR reads with CATT. Of 90,000 or so delta-chain clones in the sample, 0.98% were seen once. Gammadelta T cells were flow-sorted from PBMC into Vgamma9/Vdelta2+ and Vdelta2-negative populations for bulk analysis. A note on this clone: TCRdb's protein, taken from a much larger clone, differs from this DNA's translation at residue 18, likely owing to a read error; the protein displayed comes from the DNA.

This sequence was found in a pool of human donors (malaria-infected and uninfected, not separated). The chain couples TRDV2 to TRDJ1; 12 positions match TRDD3. The J gene is absent in TCRdb and was assigned here via DNA matching to germline. Input material: gamma-delta T cells from blood. The CDR3 DNA sequence: TGTGCCTGTGAGAAACTAGGACTGGGGGATACAACCTACTCTGACACCGATAGACTCATCTTT. Its protein is CACEKLGLGDTTYSDTDRLIF.